A single sample is the source of the 16 T cell receptor beta chains below, sequenced in a study of blood T cell repertoires in COVID-19. Sequencing used immunoSEQ multiplex PCR; TCRdb keeps in-frame clones, though not all of them. The table records 73,000 or so clones, around 92% of them present only once. The sequencing sample was made of peripheral blood. The receptors were gathered from a human donor with active COVID-19. The donor label of this sample is uncertain.

V gene TRBV6-6 combines with J gene TRBJ1-3; 7 bases line up with TRBD1. Losses at the gene ends were 10 bases for V and 7 bases for J; bases not matched to a gene: 7. The germline V gene has CDR1 MNHNY and CDR2 SVGAGI (reference sequence). This CDR3 region has 12 residues. The CDR3 is CATGQARNTIYF. The DNA of the CDR3 is TGTGCCACCGGACAGGCTCGGAACACCATATATTTT.

The chain is built from TRBV18 and TRBJ1-1, with 10 bases fitting TRBD1. The CDR3 is 16 amino acids. Germline CDR1 KGHSH, CDR2 LQKENI. J gave up 4 bases and V 2 bases, and 7 bases lay outside the gene matches. CDR3 DNA: TGTGCCAGCTCACCAAGACAGGGGGCGGGTATCACTGAAGCTTTCTTT. It is translated as CASSPRQGAGITEAFF.

Comments on this clone: This sample also contains other DNA sequences that code for the same CDR3. V is TRBV10-1 and J is TRBJ2-1; 14 bases line up with TRBD2. Germline V lookup: CDR1 WNHNN, CDR2 SYGVQD (reference sequence). This CDR3 has 16 amino acids. Trimming took 0 bases from V and 6 from J; bases not matched to a gene: 1. The CDR3 region is CASSESGLAGVNEQFF. The CDR3 nucleotides are TGCGCCAGCAGTGAGTCGGGACTAGCGGGAGTCAATGAGCAGTTCTTC.

The chain has TRBV7-8 and TRBJ1-4, with D possibly matching TRBD1 (6 bases). Trimming left V 8 bases short and J 6 bases short, with 7 bases between. CDR3 length: 11 amino acids. Germline V CDR1 and CDR2: SGHVS, FQNEAQ. The CDR3 DNA sequence: TGTGCCAGCGAGGGGGATGAAAAACTGTTTTTT. Protein sequence: CASEGDEKLFF.

J is TRBJ2-3 and V is TRBV10-2, with a possible D match to TRBD2 (6 bases). The germline gives CDR1 WSHSY, CDR2 SAAADI. V lost 3 bases, J lost 1 base, and 11 bases lay in between. The CDR3 sequence is 15 residues long. The CDR3 coding sequence is TGCGCCAGCAGTGAAGCGGGTTGGGGCACAGATACGCAGTATTTT. This encodes CASSEAGWGTDTQYF.

The rearrangement uses TRBV5-6 and TRBJ2-1; the D gene is possibly TRBD2 (5 bases). The CDR3 is 14 residues long. Trimming took 6 bases from V and 0 from J, leaving 10 bases between them. Germline V gene lookup returns CDR1 SGHDT and CDR2 YYEEEE. CDR3 in amino acids: CASILGSSYNEQFF. DNA for the CDR3: TGTGCCAGCATCCTGGGGAGCTCCTACAATGAGCAGTTCTTC.

V gene TRBV19 combines with J gene TRBJ1-2; D not resolved. Trimming took off 6 bases at V and 0 bases at J, with 8 bases between the two ends. The length of the CDR3 is 13 residues. Germline V gene sequence: CDR1 LNHDA, CDR2 SQIVND (reference sequence). CDR3 in amino acids: CASRTQANYGYTF. In nucleotides, the CDR3 is TGTGCCAGTAGAACCCAGGCTAACTATGGCTACACCTTC.

CDR3 DNA: TGCGCCAGTACAGGGGACTCCGGAAACACCATATATTTT. It translates to CASTGDSGNTIYF. The chain recombines TRBV5-1 with TRBJ1-3; 7 positions agree with TRBD1. The CDR3 length is 13 residues. Looked up from germline, CDR1 is SGHRS and CDR2 is YFSETQ. V lost 8 bases, J lost 4 bases, and 6 bases stayed unmatched.

The rearrangement joins TRBV28 to TRBJ1-2; D ambiguous. Looked up from germline, CDR1 is MDHEN and CDR2 is SYDVKM. This CDR3 has 15 residues. Trimming took 5 bases from V and 4 from J, leaving 17 bases between them. The CDR3 bases are TGTGCCAGCAGTCCCTTTGGCCCCCGGAGCTATGGCTACACCTTC. Translation: CASSPFGPRSYGYTF.

CDR3 in DNA: TGTGCCAGCAGTTTAGGGCAGCCATTCACCCTCCACTTT. It translates to CASSLGQPFTLHF. The chain couples TRBV27 to TRBJ1-6; D gene unclear. Germline-derived CDR1 and CDR2 are MNHEY and SMNVEV (reference sequence). The CDR3 has 13 residues. Trimming removed 2 bases at V and 14 bases at J, with 13 bases between.

The J gene is TRBJ2-3, the V gene TRBV6-4; the match to TRBD2 covers 7 bases. Germline CDR1 reads MRHNA; CDR2 reads SNTAGT. The CDR3 is made up of 14 amino acids. V was clipped by 4 bases and J by 4 bases; unmatched bases: 5. The CDR3 reads CASSAGGSSDTQYF. The CDR3 nucleotides read TGTGCCAGCAGTGCGGGCGGGAGCTCAGATACGCAGTATTTT.

This chain joins TRBV5-4 and TRBJ2-7; 7 bases line up with TRBD2. The V gene end was trimmed by 1 base and the J gene end by 6 bases; junction bases not matched to a gene: 7. Germline lookup yields CDR1 SGHNT and CDR2 YYREEE (reference sequence). The CDR3 covers 14 residues. CDR3 nucleotides: TGTGCCAGCAGCTTGCCGGCGGGAGTCGGCGAGCAGTACTTC. Translated: CASSLPAGVGEQYF.

V is TRBV30 and J is TRBJ2-7; D might be TRBD2 (7 bases). This CDR3 is 12 amino acids long. The germline V and J ends were trimmed by 8 bases and 6 bases, with 17 bases remaining between them. Per the germline V gene, CDR1 is GTSNPN and CDR2 is SVGIG (reference sequence). Written as DNA, the CDR3 is TGTGCCGGGGGGGCAGGGATGGGCGAGCAGTACTTC. It translates to CAGGAGMGEQYF.

This chain links TRBV7-9 with TRBJ1-2; the match to TRBD1 covers 9 bases. Looked up from germline, CDR1 is SEHNR and CDR2 is FQNEAQ (reference sequence). There are 12 residues in the CDR3. V lost 4 bases, J lost 8 bases, and 2 bases stayed unmatched. The CDR3 loop reads CASSWDREGYTF. CDR3 in DNA: TGTGCCAGCAGCTGGGACAGGGAAGGCTACACCTTC.

The genes are TRBV5-4 and TRBJ2-5, with D maybe TRBD2 (5 bases). Germline V gives CDR1 SGHNT, CDR2 YYREEE (reference sequence). The CDR3 is 15 amino acids. With 4 bases removed from V and 0 bases from J, the gap between germline ends came to 13 bases. The CDR3 is CASSPRTQYQETQYF. CDR3 DNA sequence: TGTGCCAGCAGCCCCCGGACTCAGTACCAAGAGACCCAGTACTTC. The complete variable domain, with remaining parts taken from reference TRBV5-4 and TRBJ2-5, reads ETGVTQSPTHLIKTRGQQVTLRCSSQSGHNTVSWYQQALGQGPQFIFQYYREEENGRGNFPPRFSGLQFPNYSSELNVNALELDDSALYLCASSPRTQYQETQYFGPGTRLLVL.

The V call is TRBV5-4, the J call TRBJ2-1; 13 positions match TRBD2. CDR1 SGHNT and CDR2 YYREEE come from the germline V gene (reference sequence). This CDR3 is built from 15 residues. Losses at the gene ends were 4 bases for V and 9 bases for J; bases not matched to a gene: 7. CDR3 in DNA: TGTGCCAGCAGCGGAACTAGCGGGAGGGAGGGTGAGCAGTTCTTC. Encoded protein: CASSGTSGREGEQFF.